A selection of T cell receptor beta chains follows, all from one sample in a study of shared clonotypes between healthy human individuals. Measured with immunoSEQ multiplex PCR; TCRdb has only the in-frame clones, and not every one. This sample yields roughly 2,300,000 clones, of which 85% to 95% are seen a single time; 0.3% to 0.45% belongs to the top ten. Source material: naive CD4+ T cells from PBMCs. The source is a man aged 18 to 30 in good health. Some clones in this sample may be carry-over from other donors' samples. Both conserved end residues are part of each CDR3. The D gene is left open where the match is weak. Expanded clones get a size class; other rows say once, few or many, or leave the size out.

TRBJ2-7	.	TRBV6-5	.	CASSFGEGNRDEQYF	TGTGCCAGCAGTTTCGGTGAGGGGAACAGGGACGAGCAGTACTTC
TRBJ2-7	.	TRBV5-4	.	CASSSQKSGPYEQYF	TGTGCCAGCAGCTCCCAGAAGTCGGGTCCCTACGAGCAGTACTTC
TRBJ1-5	.	TRBV9	.	CASSVDMDQPQHF	TGTGCCAGCAGCGTAGATATGGACCAGCCCCAGCATTTT
TRBJ2-7	.	TRBV20-1	.	CSARTYEQYF	TGCAGTGCCCGCACTTACGAGCAGTACTTC
TRBJ2-5	once	TRBV5-1	.	CASSLGPLGGGETQYF	TGCGCCAGCAGCTTGGGACCATTAGGAGGGGGGGAGACCCAGTACTTC
TRBJ1-5	.	TRBV15	TRBD1	CATSGGLRQGTRQPQHF	TGTGCCACCAGCGGGGGTCTTAGACAGGGAACGCGGCAGCCCCAGCATTTT
TRBJ1-2	.	TRBV5-1	.	CASSSEPGSGGYTF	TGCGCCAGCAGCTCTGAACCAGGGTCCGGTGGCTACACCTTC
TRBJ1-2	.	TRBV30	.	CAWSFTGRAGYTF	TGTGCCTGGAGTTTTACGGGGCGGGCTGGCTACACCTTC
TRBJ2-1	.	TRBV7-8	TRBD2	CASSSVAGVSYEQFF	TGTGCCAGCAGCTCAGTAGCGGGAGTTAGCTATGAGCAGTTCTTC
TRBJ2-7	few	TRBV2	.	CASSDATVEQYF	TGTGCCAGCAGTGATGCTACGGTCGAGCAGTACTTC
TRBJ2-7	once	TRBV7-9	TRBD1	CASSFPPGQGAHYEQYF	TGTGCCAGCAGCTTCCCCCCGGGACAGGGGGCGCACTACGAGCAGTACTTC
TRBJ2-7	.	TRBV10-3	.	CAISESMAGSYEQYF	TGTGCCATCAGTGAGTCGATGGCGGGGAGCTACGAGCAGTACTTC
TRBJ2-3	once	TRBV4-1	.	CASSQVADTQYF	TGCGCCAGCAGCCAAGTAGCAGATACGCAGTATTTT
TRBJ2-1	.	TRBV28	TRBD2	CASSDLQRTSGSREQFF	TGTGCCAGCAGTGACCTGCAGCGGACTAGCGGGAGCAGAGAGCAGTTCTTC
TRBJ1-2	.	TRBV2	TRBD1	CASRETGVGGYTF	TGTGCCAGCAGAGAGACAGGGGTTGGGGGCTACACCTTC
TRBJ1-1	few	TRBV2	TRBD1	CASSREQGAFTEAFF	TGTGCCAGCAGTAGAGAACAGGGGGCGTTCACTGAAGCTTTCTTT
TRBJ2-2	.	TRBV18	TRBD1	CASSPGTGFAGELFF	TGTGCCAGCTCACCCGGGACAGGGTTTGCCGGGGAGCTGTTTTTT
TRBJ2-7	.	TRBV19	.	CASSPHQASGEQYF	TGTGCCAGTAGTCCTCACCAGGCATCGGGCGAGCAGTACTTC
TRBJ2-1	once	TRBV5-4	.	CASSLNGLSSYNEQFF	TGTGCCAGCAGCTTAAACGGGCTTAGCTCCTACAATGAGCAGTTCTTC
TRBJ2-7	.	TRBV11-1	TRBD1	CASSFSGQGGTYEQYF	TGTGCCAGCAGCTTTTCCGGACAGGGTGGCACCTACGAGCAGTACTTC
TRBJ2-5	.	TRBV9	.	CASSVDGARAETQYF	TGTGCCAGCAGCGTAGACGGGGCCAGGGCGGAGACCCAGTACTTC
TRBJ1-1	.	TRBV4-1	.	CASSQGVGNTEAFF	TGCGCCAGCAGCCAGGGGGTAGGGAACACTGAAGCTTTCTTT
TRBJ2-5	.	TRBV6-6	.	CASTPGTKQETQYF	TGTGCCAGCACTCCGGGGACGAAGCAAGAGACCCAGTACTTC
TRBJ1-5	.	TRBV7-2	.	CASSWGREGYQPQHF	TGTGCCAGCAGCTGGGGCCGCGAAGGGTACCAGCCCCAGCATTTT